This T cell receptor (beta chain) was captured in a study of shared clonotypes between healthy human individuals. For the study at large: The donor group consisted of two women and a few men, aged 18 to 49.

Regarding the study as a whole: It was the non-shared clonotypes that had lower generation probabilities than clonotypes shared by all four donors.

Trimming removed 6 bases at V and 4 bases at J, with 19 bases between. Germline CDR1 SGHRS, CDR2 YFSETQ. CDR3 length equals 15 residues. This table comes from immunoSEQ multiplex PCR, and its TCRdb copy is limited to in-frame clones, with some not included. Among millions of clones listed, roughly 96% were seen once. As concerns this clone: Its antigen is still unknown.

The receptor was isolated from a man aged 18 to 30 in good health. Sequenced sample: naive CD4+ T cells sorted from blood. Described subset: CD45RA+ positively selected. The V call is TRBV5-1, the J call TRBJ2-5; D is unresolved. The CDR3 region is CASTATPDRRETQYF. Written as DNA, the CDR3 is TGCGCCAGCACAGCAACTCCGGACCGCAGAGAGACCCAGTACTTC.